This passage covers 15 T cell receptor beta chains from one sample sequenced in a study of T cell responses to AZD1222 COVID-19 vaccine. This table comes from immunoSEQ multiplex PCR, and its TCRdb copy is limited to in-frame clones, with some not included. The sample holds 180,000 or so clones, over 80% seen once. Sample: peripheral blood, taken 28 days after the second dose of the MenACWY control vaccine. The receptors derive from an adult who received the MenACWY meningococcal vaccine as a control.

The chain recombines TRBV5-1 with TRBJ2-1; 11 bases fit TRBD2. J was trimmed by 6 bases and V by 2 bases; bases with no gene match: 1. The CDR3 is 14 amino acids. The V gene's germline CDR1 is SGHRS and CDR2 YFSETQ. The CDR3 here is CASSFTSGGNEQFF. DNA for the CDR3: TGCGCCAGCAGCTTTACTAGCGGGGGCAATGAGCAGTTCTTC.

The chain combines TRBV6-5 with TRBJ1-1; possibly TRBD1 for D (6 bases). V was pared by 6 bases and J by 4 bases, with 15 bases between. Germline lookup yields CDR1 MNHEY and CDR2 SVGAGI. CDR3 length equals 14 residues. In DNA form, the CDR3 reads TGTGCCAGCAGCTACAGGGATATGGGCACTGAAGCTTTCTTT. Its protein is CASSYRDMGTEAFF.

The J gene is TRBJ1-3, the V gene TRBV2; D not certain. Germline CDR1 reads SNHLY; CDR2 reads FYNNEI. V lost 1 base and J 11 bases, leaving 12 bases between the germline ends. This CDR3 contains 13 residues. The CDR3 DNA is TGTGCCAGCAGTGAAGAAAGGCGGAACTCCATATATTTT. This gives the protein CASSEERRNSIYF.

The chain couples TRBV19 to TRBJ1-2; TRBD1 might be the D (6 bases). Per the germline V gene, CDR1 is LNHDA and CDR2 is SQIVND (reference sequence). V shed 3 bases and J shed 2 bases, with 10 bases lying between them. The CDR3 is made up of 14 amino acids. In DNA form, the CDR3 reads TGTGCCAGTAGTATTTCGACAGGAAACTATGGCTACACCTTC. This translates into CASSISTGNYGYTF.

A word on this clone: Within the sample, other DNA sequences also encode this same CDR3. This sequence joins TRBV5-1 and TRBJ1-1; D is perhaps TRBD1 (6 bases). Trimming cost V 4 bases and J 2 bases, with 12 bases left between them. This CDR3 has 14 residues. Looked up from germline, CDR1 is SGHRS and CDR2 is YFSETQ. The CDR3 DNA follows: TGCGCCAGCAGCCTTGGACAGCGCAACACTGAAGCTTTCTTT. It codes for CASSLGQRNTEAFF.

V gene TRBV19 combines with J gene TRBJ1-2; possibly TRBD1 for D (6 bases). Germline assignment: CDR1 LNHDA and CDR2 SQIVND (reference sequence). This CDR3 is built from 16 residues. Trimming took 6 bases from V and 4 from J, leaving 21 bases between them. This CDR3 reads CASSDLGQGRLYGYTF. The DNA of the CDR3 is TGTGCCAGTAGCGACTTAGGTCAGGGGCGCCTCTATGGCTACACCTTC.

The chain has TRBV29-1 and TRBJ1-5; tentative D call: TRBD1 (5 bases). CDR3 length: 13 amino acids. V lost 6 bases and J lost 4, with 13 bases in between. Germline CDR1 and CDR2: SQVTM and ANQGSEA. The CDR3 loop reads CSVADSLNQPQHF. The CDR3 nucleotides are TGCAGCGTCGCAGACAGTCTTAATCAGCCCCAGCATTTT. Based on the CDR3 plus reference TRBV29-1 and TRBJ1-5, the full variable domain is SAVISQKPSRDICQRGTSLTIQCQVDSQVTMMFWYRQQPGQSLTLIATANQGSEATYESGFVIDKFPISRPNLTFSTLTVSNMSPEDSSIYLCSVADSLNQPQHFGDGTRLSIL.

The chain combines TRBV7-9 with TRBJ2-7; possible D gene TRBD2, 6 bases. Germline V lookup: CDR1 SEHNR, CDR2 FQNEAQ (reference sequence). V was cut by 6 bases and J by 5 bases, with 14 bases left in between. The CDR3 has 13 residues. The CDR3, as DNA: TGTGCCAGCAGTGGGACTCCAGGCCACGAGCAGTACTTC. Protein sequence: CASSGTPGHEQYF.

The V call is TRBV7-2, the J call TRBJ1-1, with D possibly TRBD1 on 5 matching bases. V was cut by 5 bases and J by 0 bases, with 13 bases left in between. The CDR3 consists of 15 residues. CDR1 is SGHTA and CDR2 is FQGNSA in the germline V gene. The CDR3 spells CASSPPRDLNTEAFF. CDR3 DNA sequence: TGTGCCAGCAGCCCCCCCAGGGATTTGAACACTGAAGCTTTCTTT.

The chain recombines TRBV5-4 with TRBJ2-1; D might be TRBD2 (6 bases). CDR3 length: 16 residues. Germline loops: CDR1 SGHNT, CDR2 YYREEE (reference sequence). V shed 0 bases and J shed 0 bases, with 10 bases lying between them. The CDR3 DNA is TGTGCCAGCAGCTTGGGTGCGGGGAGCTCCTACAATGAGCAGTTCTTC. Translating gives CASSLGAGSSYNEQFF. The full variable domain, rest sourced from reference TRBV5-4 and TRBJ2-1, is ETGVTQSPTHLIKTRGQQVTLRCSSQSGHNTVSWYQQALGQGPQFIFQYYREEENGRGNFPPRFSGLQFPNYSSELNVNALELDDSALYLCASSLGAGSSYNEQFFGPGTRLTVL.

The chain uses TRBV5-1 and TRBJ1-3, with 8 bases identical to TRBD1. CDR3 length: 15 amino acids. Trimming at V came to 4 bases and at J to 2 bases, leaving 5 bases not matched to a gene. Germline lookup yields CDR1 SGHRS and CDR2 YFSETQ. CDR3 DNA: TGCGCCAGCAGCCCTGGACAGGGTGCTGGAAACACCATATATTTT. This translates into CASSPGQGAGNTIYF.

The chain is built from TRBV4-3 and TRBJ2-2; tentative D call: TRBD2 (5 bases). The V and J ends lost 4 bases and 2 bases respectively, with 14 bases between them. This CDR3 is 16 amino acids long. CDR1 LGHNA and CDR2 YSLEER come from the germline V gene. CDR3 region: CASSLGLFTNTGELFF. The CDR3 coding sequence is TGCGCCAGCAGCCTTGGACTCTTTACAAACACCGGGGAGCTGTTTTTT.

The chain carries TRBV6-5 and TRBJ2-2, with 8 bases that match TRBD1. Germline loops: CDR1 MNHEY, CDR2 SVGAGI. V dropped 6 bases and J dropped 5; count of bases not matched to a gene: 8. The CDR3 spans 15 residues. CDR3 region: CASRPPGQVTGELFF. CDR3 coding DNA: TGTGCCAGCAGGCCTCCGGGACAGGTGACCGGGGAGCTGTTTTTT.

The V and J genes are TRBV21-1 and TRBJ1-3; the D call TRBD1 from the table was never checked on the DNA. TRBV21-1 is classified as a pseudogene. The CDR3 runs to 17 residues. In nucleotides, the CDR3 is TGTGCCAGCTTCGAGAAAAAGACCTCAGCAGGAGGAAACACCATATATTTT. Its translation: CASFEKKTSAGGNTIYF.

This CDR3 is CASSHPLEGTYEQYF. CDR3 coding DNA: TGTGCCAGCAGCCACCCCCTTGAAGGCACCTACGAGCAGTACTTC. J is TRBJ2-7 and V is TRBV6-2 or TRBV6-3, with no clear D. Between the trimmed V and J ends, which lost 6 bases and 2 bases, there was a span of 17 bases. The CDR3 sequence is 15 residues long. Germline loops: CDR1 MNHEY, CDR2 SVGEGT.